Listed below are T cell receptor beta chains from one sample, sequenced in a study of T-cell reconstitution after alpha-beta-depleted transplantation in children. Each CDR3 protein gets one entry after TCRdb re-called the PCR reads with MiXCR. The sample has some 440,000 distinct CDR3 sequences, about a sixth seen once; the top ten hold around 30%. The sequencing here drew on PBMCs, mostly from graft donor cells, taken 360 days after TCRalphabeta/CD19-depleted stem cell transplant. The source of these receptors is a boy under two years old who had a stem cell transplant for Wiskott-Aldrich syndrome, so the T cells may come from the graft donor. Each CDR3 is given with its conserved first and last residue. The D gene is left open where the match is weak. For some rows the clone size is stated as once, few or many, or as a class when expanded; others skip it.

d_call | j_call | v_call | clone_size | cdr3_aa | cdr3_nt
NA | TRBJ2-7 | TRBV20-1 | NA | CRAKIYEQYF | TGCAGGGCTAAAATTTACGAGCAGTACTTC
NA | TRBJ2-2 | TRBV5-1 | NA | CASSFPTNTGELFF | TGCGCCAGCAGCTTCCCTACGAACACCGGGGAGCTGTTTTTT
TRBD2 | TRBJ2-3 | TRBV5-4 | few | CASSLVSAPWTSGGARTDTQYF | TGTGCCAGCAGCTTGGTTAGCGCCCCTTGGACTAGCGGGGGGGCCAGGACAGATACGCAGTATTTT
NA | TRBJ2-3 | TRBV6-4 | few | CASSDSILGTDTQYF | TGTGCCAGCAGTGACTCGATCCTAGGCACAGATACGCAGTATTTT
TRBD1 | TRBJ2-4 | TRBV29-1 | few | CSVVGTGVINIQYF | TGCAGCGTTGTCGGGACAGGGGTCATCAACATTCAGTACTTC
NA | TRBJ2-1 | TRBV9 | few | CASSLDSTYNEQFF | TGTGCCAGCAGCCTGGACAGTACCTACAATGAGCAGTTCTTC
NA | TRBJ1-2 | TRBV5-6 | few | CASSLGGTKGYTF | TGTGCCAGCAGCTTAGGTGGGACAAAGGGCTACACCTTC
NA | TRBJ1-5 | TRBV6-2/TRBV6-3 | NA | CASSYPRGGDQPQHF | TGTGCCAGCAGTTACCCGAGAGGGGGAGATCAGCCCCAGCATTTT
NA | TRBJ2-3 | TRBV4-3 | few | CASSQENLDTQYF | TGCGCCAGCAGCCAAGAAAACCTAGATACGCAGTATTTT
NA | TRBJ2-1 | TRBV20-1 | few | CSASRDLPIYNEQFF | TGCAGTGCGAGTCGGGACCTTCCCATCTACAATGAGCAGTTCTTC
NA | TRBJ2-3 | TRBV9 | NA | CASSVEGMADTQYF | TGTGCCAGCAGCGTAGAGGGAATGGCAGATACGCAGTATTTT
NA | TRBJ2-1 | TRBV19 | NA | CASSISTGNYNEQFF | TGTGCCAGTAGTATTTCCACAGGGAACTACAATGAGCAGTTCTTC
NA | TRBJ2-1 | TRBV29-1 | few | CSAQYGSSSYNEQFF | TGCAGCGCCCAATACGGGAGTAGCTCCTACAATGAGCAGTTCTTC
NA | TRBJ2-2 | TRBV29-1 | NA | CSVQRTGELFF | TGCAGCGTCCAACGGACCGGGGAGCTGTTTTTT
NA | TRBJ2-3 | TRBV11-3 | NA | CASSLGDSDTQYF | TGTGCCAGCAGCTTGGGGGATTCAGATACGCAGTATTTT
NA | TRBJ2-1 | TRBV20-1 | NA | CSALGQWHYNEQFF | TGCAGTGCCCTGGGGCAGTGGCACTACAATGAGCAGTTCTTC
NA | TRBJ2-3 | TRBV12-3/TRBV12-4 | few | CASSLAGSLATDTQYF | TGTGCCAGCAGTTTAGCGGGTAGCCTGGCCACAGATACGCAGTATTTT
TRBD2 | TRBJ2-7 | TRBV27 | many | CASSFRRTSGAYEQYF | TGTGCCAGCAGTTTTAGGCGGACTAGCGGGGCCTACGAGCAGTACTTC
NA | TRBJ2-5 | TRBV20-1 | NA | CSVDRTVGETQYF | TGCAGTGTTGATAGGACAGTTGGAGAGACCCAGTACTTC
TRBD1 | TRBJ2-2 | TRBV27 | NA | CANRRGQGANTGELFF | TGTGCCAACAGACGTGGACAGGGAGCGAACACCGGGGAGCTGTTTTTT